This T cell receptor beta chain derives from a study of blood T cell repertoires in COVID-19. The V end was cut by 2 bases, the J end by 1 base, with 11 bases between. The length of the CDR3 is 15 residues. Germline CDR1 is KGHSH and CDR2 is LQKENI. Some clones are missing from TCRdb's copy, which holds only in-frame ones; the method was immunoSEQ multiplex PCR. The profile shows 250,000 to 400,000 clones, roughly 88% of them singletons. The material sequenced was peripheral blood. The receptor was isolated from a woman aged 25-40 years with COVID-19, enrolled during active disease. The chain recombines TRBV18 with TRBJ1-2; possible D gene TRBD1, 5 bases. For the CDR3, the DNA is TGTGCCAGCTCACCATCGGGGGGAAGTAACTATGGCTACACCTTC. Translated: CASSPSGGSNYGYTF. The full variable domain, with the rest looked up from reference TRBV18 and TRBJ1-2, is NAGVMQNPRHLVRRRGQEARLRCSPMKGHSHVYWYRQLPEEGLKFMVYLQKENIIDESGMPKERFSAEFPKEGPSILRIQQVVRGDSAAYFCASSPSGGSNYGYTFGSGTRLTVV.